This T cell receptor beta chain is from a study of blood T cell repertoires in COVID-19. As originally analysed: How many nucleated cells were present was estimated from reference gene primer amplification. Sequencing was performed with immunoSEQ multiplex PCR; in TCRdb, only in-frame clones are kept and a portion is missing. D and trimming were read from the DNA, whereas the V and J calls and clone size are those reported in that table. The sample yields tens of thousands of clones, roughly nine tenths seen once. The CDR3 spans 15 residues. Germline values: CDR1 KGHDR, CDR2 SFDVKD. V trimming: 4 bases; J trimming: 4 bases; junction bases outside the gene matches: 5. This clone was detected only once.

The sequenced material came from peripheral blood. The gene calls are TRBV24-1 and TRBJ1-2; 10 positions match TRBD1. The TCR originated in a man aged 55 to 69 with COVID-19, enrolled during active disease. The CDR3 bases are TGTGCCACCAGTGAGGCCGGGACAGGGGCCTATGGCTACACCTTC. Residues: CATSEAGTGAYGYTF.